These 9 T cell receptor beta chains originate from one sample sequenced in a study of blood T cell repertoires in COVID-19. Data came from immunoSEQ multiplex PCR; TCRdb stores just in-frame clones and leaves some out. In the table there are more than 8,500 clones, roughly 80% of which are singletons. Sequenced: peripheral blood. These receptors all come from a man between 65 and 79 years old with active COVID-19.

This rearrangement joins TRBV18 to TRBJ2-3; TRBD1 might be the D (5 bases). The CDR3 has 14 amino acids. Per the germline V gene, CDR1 is KGHSH and CDR2 is LQKENI. Trimming shortened V by 6 bases and J by 5 bases, and 15 bases separated the two germline ends. CDR3 amino acids: CASSPSWGGDTQYF. CDR3 DNA sequence: TGTGCCAGCTCTCCTTCTTGGGGCGGAGATACGCAGTATTTT. The full variable domain, completed using reference TRBV18 and TRBJ2-3, is NAGVMQNPRHLVRRRGQEARLRCSPMKGHSHVYWYRQLPEEGLKFMVYLQKENIIDESGMPKERFSAEFPKEGPSILRIQQVVRGDSAAYFCASSPSWGGDTQYFGPGTRLTVL.

V usage is TRBV10-3 and J usage is TRBJ2-3; a weak D match, TRBD2 (5 bases). CDR3 length equals 13 residues. In germline, CDR1 is ENHRY, CDR2 SYGVKD. V lost 5 bases and J 4 bases, leaving 10 bases between the germline ends. CDR3 sequence (DNA): TGTGCCATCAGTTCGGTTAGCGCAGATACGCAGTATTTT. It is translated as CAISSVSADTQYF.

The chain links TRBV28 to TRBJ1-4; D is ambiguous. This CDR3 is built from 15 residues. Germline values: CDR1 MDHEN, CDR2 SYDVKM. V was pared by 4 bases and J by 10 bases, with 19 bases between. CDR3 sequence (DNA): TGTGCCAGCAGTTCCACCAATGCAAGACGGGGAAAACTGTTTTTT. It encodes CASSSTNARRGKLFF.

This clone has a single count. The gene calls are TRBV12-3 or TRBV12-4 and TRBJ2-7; D may be TRBD1 (6 bases). Trimming pared 6 bases from V and 5 bases from J, leaving 11 bases between. This CDR3 is 12 amino acids long. The CDR3 DNA reads TGTGCCAGCAGCAGGGGTATAGACGAGCAGTACTTC. Its protein product is CASSRGIDEQYF.

The V and J genes are TRBV4-1 and TRBJ1-2, with a tentative D call TRBD1 (6 bases). The CDR3 has 13 residues. V was cut by 4 bases and J by 5 bases, with 11 bases left in between. Germline V gene lookup returns CDR1 MGHRA and CDR2 YSYEKL. The CDR3 DNA is TGCGCCAGCAGCCGTGGACAGCTATATGGCTACACCTTC. This gives the protein CASSRGQLYGYTF.

This clone has just a few counts. The gene calls are TRBV11-3 and TRBJ2-1, with TRBD2 identical over 7 bases. V gave up 0 bases and J gave up 4 bases; unmatched junction bases: 6. The CDR3 covers 16 residues. CDR1 is SGHNT and CDR2 is YENEEA in the germline V gene. The CDR3: CASSLDVGRPYNEQFF. The CDR3 nucleotides are TGTGCCAGCAGCTTAGATGTCGGGAGGCCTTACAATGAGCAGTTCTTC.

The chain recombines TRBV29-1 with TRBJ2-7, with TRBD2 matching 9 bases. Trimming removed 7 bases from V and 0 bases from J; junction bases left unmatched: 7. The CDR3 length is 14 residues. CDR1 is SQVTM and CDR2 is ANQGSEA in the germline V gene. In DNA, the CDR3 is TGCAGCGCCTCGATGACTAGCGGCTCCTACGAGCAGTACTTC. Translation: CSASMTSGSYEQYF.

The DNA of the CDR3 is TGTGCCAGCAGTTTACAGGGTCTCTACGAGCAGTACTTC. Translated: CASSLQGLYEQYF. This chain links TRBV12-3 or TRBV12-4 with TRBJ2-7, with D possibly matching TRBD1 (5 bases). The CDR3 is made up of 13 amino acids. The V end was cut by 2 bases, the J end by 3 bases, with 8 bases between.

The gene calls are TRBV10-1 and TRBJ2-1, with a weak D call TRBD2 (6 bases). Trimming took 0 bases from V and 6 from J, leaving 9 bases between them. The CDR3 is 14 residues long. Per germline, CDR1 WNHNN and CDR2 SYGVQD (reference sequence). For the CDR3, the DNA is TGCGCCAGCAGTGAGTCTGGAGGGCTCAATGAGCAGTTCTTC. This translates into CASSESGGLNEQFF.